The sample holds a few counts of the clone carrying this T cell receptor (beta chain). Its antigen remains unknown. The sample comes from a study of cytomegalovirus exposure and HLA in healthy donors. Study information: Drawn from HLA-typed donors, about 85 million unique TCRs were held in an early data release. In terms of ancestry, the Caucasian-associated cluster contained 75% to 85% of the approximately 400 genotyped donors.

The V end lost 0 bases, the J end lost 0 bases, and 7 bases lay between the germline ends. CDR1 SGHNT and CDR2 YYREEE come from the germline V gene (reference sequence). CDR3 length: 15 residues. Study results and caveats: After further analysis at a later stage, roughly 16,000 TCR beta sequences were associated with HLA alleles at 0.05 false discovery rate.

Primers for the PCR totalled 60 Vbeta and 13 Jbeta. The assay was immunoSEQ multiplex PCR, and TCRdb's table has in-frame clones only and misses some. The sample records 65,000 or so clones, around 62% being singletons. The sequenced sample was PBMCs. This sequence was found in a man younger than 40 in good health and CMV-seronegative. V gene TRBV5-4 combines with J gene TRBJ1-3; D uncertain. The CDR3 is CASSLDFASGNTIYF. The CDR3 bases are TGTGCCAGCAGCTTGGACTTCGCCTCTGGAAACACCATATATTTT.